The 17 T cell receptor beta chains reported below all come from one sample, sequenced in a study of blood T cell repertoires in COVID-19. Measured with immunoSEQ multiplex PCR; TCRdb has only the in-frame clones, and not every one. The sample carries fewer than 350,000 clones, 90% recorded once. The sequencing sample was made of PBMCs or T cells enriched from blood (not recorded which). The receptor set was obtained from a woman between 18 and 29 years old with acute COVID-19.

The chain has TRBV30 and TRBJ1-4; 8 bases line up with TRBD1. The germline CDR1 and CDR2 sequences are GTSNPN and SVGIG (reference sequence). The length of the CDR3 is 17 residues. The V gene end was trimmed by 0 bases and the J gene end by 8 bases; junction bases not matched to a gene: 14. The CDR3 region has the DNA TGTGCCTGGAGTGTAAGGGGCCTGACAGGGGTGGGAGAAAAACTGTTTTTT. This codes for CAWSVRGLTGVGEKLFF.

The chain has TRBV5-4 and TRBJ2-7; D possibly corresponds to TRBD1 (6 bases). CDR3 size: 14 residues. Deletions cut 1 base from V and 3 bases from J, with 11 bases between. The germline V gene encodes CDR1 SGHNT and CDR2 YYREEE (reference sequence). CDR3 region: CASSLRGGSYEQYF. Written as DNA, the CDR3 is TGTGCCAGCAGCTTGCGTGGGGGCAGCTACGAGCAGTACTTC. The variable domain in full, with the rest retrieved from reference TRBV5-4 and TRBJ2-7, is ETGVTQSPTHLIKTRGQQVTLRCSSQSGHNTVSWYQQALGQGPQFIFQYYREEENGRGNFPPRFSGLQFPNYSSELNVNALELDDSALYLCASSLRGGSYEQYFGPGTRLTVT.

CDR3 DNA sequence: TGCGCCAGCAGTGAGGCCCGACAGGGCGGTTATGGTGAGCAGTTCTTC. It is translated as CASSEARQGGYGEQFF. This rearrangement joins TRBV10-1 to TRBJ2-1; 7 nucleotides agree with TRBD1. The germline CDR1 and CDR2 sequences are WNHNN and SYGVQD (reference sequence). V lost 2 bases and J lost 9; bases outside the gene matches: 13. CDR3 length equals 16 residues.

Only one count was recorded for this clone. The J gene is TRBJ2-7, the V gene TRBV28, with D possibly being TRBD2 (5 bases). Germline V CDR1 and CDR2: MDHEN, SYDVKM. V was trimmed by 7 bases and J by 7 bases, leaving 11 bases between them. The CDR3 runs 11 residues. In DNA form, the CDR3 reads TGTGCCAGCACCCCAGGAGGAGAGCAGTACTTC. Translated: CASTPGGEQYF.

The rearrangement links TRBV30 to TRBJ2-1, with 9 bases matching TRBD2. V lost 2 bases to trimming and J lost 3 bases; unmatched junction nucleotides: 5. Germline V gives CDR1 GTSNPN, CDR2 SVGIG (reference sequence). The CDR3 runs to 15 residues. The CDR3 sequence: CAWSLAGAYYNEQFF. CDR3 nucleotide sequence: TGTGCCTGGAGTTTAGCGGGGGCCTACTACAATGAGCAGTTCTTC.

The rearrangement links TRBV24-1 to TRBJ2-1; TRBD1 matches 9 bases. The CDR3 spans 16 residues. Germline V gene sequence: CDR1 KGHDR, CDR2 SFDVKD. J gave up 6 bases and V 4 bases, and 9 bases lay outside the gene matches. The CDR3 nucleotides read TGTGCCACCAGTGAGCTAACAGGGGGCCCAAGCAATGAGCAGTTCTTC. The encoded protein is CATSELTGGPSNEQFF.

This CDR3 is CASSQIPGQGLLSGNTIYF. DNA for the CDR3: TGCGCCAGCAGCCAAATTCCGGGACAGGGTCTTCTCTCTGGAAACACCATATATTTT. This chain joins TRBV4-1 and TRBJ1-3; TRBD1 matches 9 bases. The germline V gene has CDR1 MGHRA and CDR2 YSYEKL. The J segment lost 0 bases and the V segment lost 2 bases, leaving 11 bases of the junction unmatched. This CDR3 is built from 19 residues.

J is TRBJ1-1 and V is TRBV19; D remains unclear. Trimming took 5 bases from V and 1 from J, leaving 5 bases between them. Germline V CDR1 and CDR2: LNHDA, SQIVND (reference sequence). The CDR3 totals 12 residues. In DNA, the CDR3 is TGTGCCAGTAGTGAGGGGAACACTGAAGCTTTCTTT. Translating gives CASSEGNTEAFF.

V and J are TRBV28 and TRBJ1-2, with 8 positions matching TRBD1. The CDR3 has 13 residues. Germline CDR1 is MDHEN and CDR2 is SYDVKM. J gave up 8 bases and V 6 bases, and 8 bases lay outside the gene matches. CDR3 DNA sequence: TGTGCCAGCAGCCTGGACAGGGTGGAGGGCTACACCTTC. This gives the protein CASSLDRVEGYTF.

The rearrangement links TRBV29-1 to TRBJ2-6, with no clear D. CDR3 length: 13 amino acids. Trimming removed 7 bases from V and 2 bases from J, with 9 bases in between. Germline-derived CDR1 and CDR2 are SQVTM and ANQGSEA. DNA of the CDR3: TGCAGCGCCCGGAGAGCTGGGGCCAACGTCCTGACTTTC. As protein: CSARRAGANVLTF.

V gene TRBV7-9 combines with J gene TRBJ1-4, with D perhaps TRBD1 (5 bases). Trimming cost V 4 bases and J 7 bases, with 7 bases left between them. The CDR3 length is 12 residues. The germline gives CDR1 SEHNR, CDR2 FQNEAQ (reference sequence). The CDR3 loop is CASSWGGEKLFF. CDR3 coding DNA: TGTGCCAGCAGCTGGGGGGGTGAAAAACTGTTTTTT.

The chain employs TRBV10-3 and TRBJ1-5; perhaps TRBD1 as D (5 bases). The CDR3 runs to 18 residues. Germline assignment: CDR1 ENHRY and CDR2 SYGVKD. With 0 bases removed from V and 0 bases from J, the gap between germline ends came to 15 bases. The CDR3 DNA reads as TGTGCCATCAGTGAGTCCCAGACAGCCGAATATAGCAATCAGCCCCAGCATTTT. Translating gives CAISESQTAEYSNQPQHF.

The chain combines TRBV25-1 with TRBJ1-2, with unresolved D. From germline, CDR1 is MGHDK and CDR2 SYGVNS. The germline V and J ends were trimmed by 3 bases and 7 bases, with 12 bases remaining between them. This CDR3 comprises 13 residues. CDR3 loop: CASSDFGSGGYTF. The CDR3, as DNA: TGTGCCAGCAGTGATTTCGGGAGTGGTGGCTACACCTTC.

In DNA form, the CDR3 reads TGTGCCAGTAGGGTGGACAGGGGGATACGGAATGAGCAGTTCTTC. Its protein product is CASRVDRGIRNEQFF. The chain has TRBV19 and TRBJ2-1; 10 bases match TRBD1. Losses at the gene ends were 6 bases for V and 7 bases for J; bases not matched to a gene: 9. The germline CDR1 and CDR2 sequences are LNHDA and SQIVND (reference sequence). The CDR3 loop spans 15 amino acids. The variable domain in full, with the rest retrieved from reference TRBV19 and TRBJ2-1, is DGGITQSPKYLFRKEGQNVTLSCEQNLNHDAMYWYRQDPGQGLRLIYYSQIVNDFQKGDIAEGYSVSREKKESFPLTVTSAQKNPTAFYLCASRVDRGIRNEQFFGPGTRLTVL.

The chain couples TRBV7-2 to TRBJ2-1; 7 positions match TRBD1. The CDR3 runs to 18 residues. The J segment lost 4 bases and the V segment lost 4 bases, leaving 16 bases of the junction unmatched. Germline CDR1 is SGHTA and CDR2 is FQGNSA. The CDR3 is CASSSRDRDRALYNEQFF. The CDR3 region has the DNA TGTGCCAGCAGCTCCAGAGACAGAGACAGGGCCTTGTACAATGAGCAGTTCTTC.

This chain uses TRBV11-2 with TRBJ1-2, with D possibly TRBD1 on 5 matching bases. CDR1 SGHAT and CDR2 FQNNGV come from the germline V gene. V dropped 6 bases and J dropped 5 bases, with 16 bases sitting between them. The CDR3 is 14 residues long. Here the CDR3 DNA reads TGTGCCAGCAGTTCCGGAGGGGCGGGATATGGCTACACCTTC. Translating gives CASSSGGAGYGYTF.

This CDR3 reads CASSPRATGGWNQPQHF. The CDR3 nucleotides read TGTGCCAGCTCACCACGGGCCACAGGGGGCTGGAATCAGCCCCAGCATTTT. The chain couples TRBV18 to TRBJ1-5; 9 positions agree with TRBD1. CDR3 length equals 17 residues. V dropped 1 base and J dropped 4; count of bases not matched to a gene: 8. Per germline, CDR1 KGHSH and CDR2 LQKENI.